This T cell receptor beta chain appears in the sequencing data of a study of OX40 agonist ivuxolimab in advanced cancers. The study in broad terms: Ivuxolimab was a fully human IgG2 agonistic monoclonal antibody targeting the costimulatory receptor OX40 (CD134). Intravenous ivuxolimab was administered to patients every 2 weeks at six dose levels: 0.01, 0.1, 0.3, 1.5, 3 and 10 mg/kg. Of the roughly 52 dose-escalation patients, hepatocellular carcinoma was present in roughly 19, melanoma in roughly 15, renal cell carcinoma in 9 and head and neck cancer in 9. The dose-escalation cohort was about 83% male with a mean age of roughly 62 years, ranging from roughly 23 to 90. Patients were allowed to have had prior anti-PD-1, anti-PD-L1 or anti-CTLA-4 therapy, and approximately 39% of the dose-escalation patients had been treated with checkpoint inhibitors. Partial responses were achieved by three dose-escalation patients, of whom one had hepatocellular carcinoma and two had cutaneous melanoma. The point of sequencing TCRbeta in the periphery was to test whether ivuxolimab changed TCR sequence diversity and drove clonal T-cell expansion. The paper covers the monotherapy dose-escalation part of the phase I ivuxolimab trial, which included N of about 50 patients. What the authors observed across the whole study: After ivuxolimab, expanded clones were on average more numerous among CD8+ T cells than among CD4+ T cells. Clonal expansion of both CD4+ and CD8+ blood T cells was observed from baseline to week 6 at doses 0.1 to 3.0 mg/kg. In the 0.1-3.0 mg/kg groups, partial responders were among the patients with the lowest normalized peripheral clonal expansion, particularly in CD8+ T cells. Low levels of normalized T-cell clonal expansion were also shown by some nonresponding patients. The antigen specificity of the peripheral T cells that underwent clonal expansion was not determined.

This clone was found once. Its antigen target is currently unknown. No quality values exist for individual bases; no much larger clone is one base distant. The trial excluded patients who had a history of autoimmune disease or who were on systemic immunosuppression. Peripheral blood for TCR sequencing was drawn from every dose cohort at baseline, at cycle 4 day 1 and at cycle 7 day 1. Samples were obtained from an open-label, multicenter, first-in-human phase I dose-escalation trial of ivuxolimab. The trial enrolled adults with locally advanced or metastatic head and neck squamous cell, hepatocellular, melanoma or renal cell carcinoma. CD4+ and CD8+ T cells were sorted separately from peripheral blood before TCR sequencing. For sequencing of the TCRbeta CDR3 region, genomic DNA was extracted from the sorted cells. The immunoSEQ Assay was used for sequencing of TCRbeta CDR3 regions. What TCRdb holds here is the immuneACCESS table cut down to in-frame rearrangements. Part of the clones is not present; checked against another copy, under half of the missing clones reflect an unresolved V gene, and the others are unexplained. Present in this sample are roughly 77,000 clones, 85% to 95% of which were seen just once. The ten largest clonotypes hold about 11% of the sample.

This clonotype was obtained from an adult with an advanced solid tumor such as melanoma, head and neck, liver or kidney cancer. The specimen comprised CD4+ or CD8+ T cells sorted from blood, sampled in a trial of the OX40 agonist ivuxolimab.

The CDR3 region: CASSPDGPFQNEQFF. DNA sequence: TGTGCCAGCAGCCCGGACGGACCCTTCCAGAATGAGCAGTTCTTC. The rearranged chain carries TRBV4-2 and TRBJ2-1, with the D gene uncertain. From cysteine to phenylalanine, the CDR3 is 15 amino acids long. Only the CDR3 DNA is retained, 45 bases long and in frame from the first base. CDR1 and CDR2 were assigned from the germline V gene as LGHNA and YNFKEQ. Trimming removed 4 bases from V and 7 bases from J, leaving 17 bases between the germline ends.